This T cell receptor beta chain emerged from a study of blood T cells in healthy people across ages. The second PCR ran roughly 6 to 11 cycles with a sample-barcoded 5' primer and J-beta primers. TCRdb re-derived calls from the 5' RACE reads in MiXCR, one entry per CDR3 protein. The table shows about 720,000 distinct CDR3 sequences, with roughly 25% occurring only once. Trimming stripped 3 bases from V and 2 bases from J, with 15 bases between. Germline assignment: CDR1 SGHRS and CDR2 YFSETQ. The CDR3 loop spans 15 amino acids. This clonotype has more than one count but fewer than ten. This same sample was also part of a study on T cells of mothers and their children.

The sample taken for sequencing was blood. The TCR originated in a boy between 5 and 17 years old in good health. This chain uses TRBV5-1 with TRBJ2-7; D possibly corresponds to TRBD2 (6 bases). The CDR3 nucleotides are TGCGCCAGCAGCTCACGGGCGGGGTTTGCCTACGAGCAGTACTTC. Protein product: CASSSRAGFAYEQYF.